The 7 T cell receptor beta chains below all came from one sample that was sequenced in a study of PD-1 blockade in classical Hodgkin lymphoma. Data came from immunoSEQ multiplex PCR; TCRdb stores just in-frame clones and leaves some out. Here the sample spans around 70,000 clones, 71% being singletons. All patients experienced relapse after autologous stem cell transplantation, and brentuximab vedotin exposure was variable. This sample comprised peripheral blood mononuclear cells (PBMCs), obtained before the second cycle of nivolumab. These TCRs come from a human donor with classical Hodgkin lymphoma.

The genes are TRBV2 and TRBJ1-3; 9 bases are shared with TRBD1. Looked up from germline, CDR1 is SNHLY and CDR2 is FYNNEI. The CDR3 is 16 amino acids. Germline trimming cut 5 bases from V and 0 bases from J; bases unmatched to any gene: 5. The CDR3 bases are TGTGCCAGCAGTTGGGACAGGGCTAACTCTGGAAACACCATATATTTT. This gives the protein CASSWDRANSGNTIYF.

V is TRBV7-2 and J is TRBJ2-3; D may be TRBD1 or TRBD2 (6 bases each). Trimming removed 3 bases at V and 7 bases at J, with 11 bases between. There are 13 residues in the CDR3. CDR1 is SGHTA, CDR2 FQGNSA, per germline. In nucleotides, the CDR3 is TGTGCCAGCAGCTTTAGGGGGGCGAATACGCAGTATTTT. This encodes CASSFRGANTQYF.

This clone has a handful of counts. The CDR3 spells CASSPDRVIINEQFF. The CDR3 nucleotides read TGTGCCAGCAGCCCAGACAGGGTGATTATCAATGAGCAGTTCTTC. The J gene is TRBJ2-1, the V gene TRBV11-2; 7 bases align to TRBD1. The CDR3 loop spans 15 amino acids. Germline values: CDR1 SGHAT, CDR2 FQNNGV. The J segment lost 6 bases and the V segment lost 5 bases, leaving 10 bases of the junction unmatched.

This chain joins TRBV5-1 and TRBJ1-2; D is perhaps TRBD1 (5 bases). Germline CDR1 is SGHRS and CDR2 is YFSETQ. The CDR3 contains 13 residues. V was clipped by 0 bases and J by 6 bases, with 9 bases between them. In DNA, the CDR3 is TGCGCCAGCAGCTTGGAGGGGTATAATGGCTACACCTTC. Translating it yields CASSLEGYNGYTF.

The chain joins TRBV7-2 to TRBJ1-6; no clear D gene. Germline lookup yields CDR1 SGHTA and CDR2 FQGNSA. CDR3 length equals 13 residues. V shed 6 bases and J shed 7 bases, with 10 bases lying between them. This CDR3 reads CASSTSKNSPLHF. DNA of the CDR3: TGTGCCAGCAGTACGAGCAAAAATTCACCCCTCCACTTT.

This chain joins TRBV27 and TRBJ1-4, with TRBD1 identical over 7 bases. Germline V gene sequence: CDR1 MNHEY, CDR2 SMNVEV (reference sequence). The CDR3 extends over 16 amino acids. V was clipped by 3 bases and J by 7 bases; unmatched bases: 11. The CDR3 spells CASSFSSPGGSEKLFF. The CDR3 DNA follows: TGTGCCAGCAGTTTTAGTTCCCCAGGGGGTTCTGAAAAACTGTTTTTT.

The V call is TRBV2, the J call TRBJ1-5; D unclear. V was shortened by 3 bases and J by 0 bases, with 12 bases between the two germline ends. This CDR3 spans 16 amino acids. Germline CDR1 reads SNHLY; CDR2 reads FYNNEI. This CDR3 reads CASSDEVTHSNQPQHF. Written as DNA, the CDR3 is TGTGCCAGCAGTGACGAGGTGACGCATAGCAATCAGCCCCAGCATTTT.